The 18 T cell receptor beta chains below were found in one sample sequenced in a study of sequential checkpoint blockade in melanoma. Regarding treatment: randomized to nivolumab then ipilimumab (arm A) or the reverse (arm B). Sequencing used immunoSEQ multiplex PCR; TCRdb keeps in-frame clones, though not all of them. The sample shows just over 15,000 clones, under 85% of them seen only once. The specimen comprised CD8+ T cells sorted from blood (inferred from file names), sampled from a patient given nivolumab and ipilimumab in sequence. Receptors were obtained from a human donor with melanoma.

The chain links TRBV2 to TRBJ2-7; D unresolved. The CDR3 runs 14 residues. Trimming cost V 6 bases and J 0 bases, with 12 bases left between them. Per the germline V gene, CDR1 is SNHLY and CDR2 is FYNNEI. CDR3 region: CASRGRYSSYEQYF. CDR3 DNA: TGTGCCAGCAGAGGTCGCTACAGCTCCTACGAGCAGTACTTC.

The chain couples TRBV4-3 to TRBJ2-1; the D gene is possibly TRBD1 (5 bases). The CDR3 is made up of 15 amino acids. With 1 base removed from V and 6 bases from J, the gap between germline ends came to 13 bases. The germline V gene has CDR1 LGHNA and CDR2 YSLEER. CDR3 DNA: TGCGCCAGCAGCCAAGCCAGCCAGGGCCCCAATGAGCAGTTCTTC. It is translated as CASSQASQGPNEQFF.

CDR3 bases: TGCGCCAGCAGCCAAGATCCGGGTTTGGATGAGCAGTTCTTC. This gives the protein CASSQDPGLDEQFF. The chain couples TRBV4-1 to TRBJ2-1, with D unresolved. The ends were cut back, 0 bases at V and 8 bases at J, with 11 bases in the middle. The CDR3 totals 14 residues. Per germline, CDR1 MGHRA and CDR2 YSYEKL.

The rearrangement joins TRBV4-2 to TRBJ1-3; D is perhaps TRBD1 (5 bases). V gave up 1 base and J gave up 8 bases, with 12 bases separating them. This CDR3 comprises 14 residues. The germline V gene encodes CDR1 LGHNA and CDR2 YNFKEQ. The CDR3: CASSQVQGGDTIYF. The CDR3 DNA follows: TGTGCCAGCAGCCAAGTGCAGGGTGGGGACACCATATATTTT.

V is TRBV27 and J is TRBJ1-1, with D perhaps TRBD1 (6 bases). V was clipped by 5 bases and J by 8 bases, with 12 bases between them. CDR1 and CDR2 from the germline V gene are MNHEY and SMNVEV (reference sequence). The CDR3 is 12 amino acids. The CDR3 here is CASSRGTDEAFF. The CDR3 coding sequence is TGTGCCAGCAGTAGGGGGACGGACGAAGCTTTCTTT.

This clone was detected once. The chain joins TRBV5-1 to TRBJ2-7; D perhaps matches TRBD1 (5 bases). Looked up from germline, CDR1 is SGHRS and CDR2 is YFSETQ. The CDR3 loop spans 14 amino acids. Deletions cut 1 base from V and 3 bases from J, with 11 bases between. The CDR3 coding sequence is TGCGCCAGCAGCTTGCTAGGGGCCAACTACGAGCAGTACTTC. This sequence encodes CASSLLGANYEQYF. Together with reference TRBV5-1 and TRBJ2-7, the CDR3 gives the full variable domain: KAGVTQTPRYLIKTRGQQVTLSCSPISGHRSVSWYQQTPGQGLQFLFEYFSETQRNKGNFPGRFSGRQFSNSRSEMNVSTLELGDSALYLCASSLLGANYEQYFGPGTRLTVT.

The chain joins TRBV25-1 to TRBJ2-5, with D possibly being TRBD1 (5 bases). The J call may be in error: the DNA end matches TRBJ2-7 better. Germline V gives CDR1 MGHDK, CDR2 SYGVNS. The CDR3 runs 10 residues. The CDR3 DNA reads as TGTGCCAGTAAGGGGTCCGAGCAGTACTTC. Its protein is CASKGSEQYF.

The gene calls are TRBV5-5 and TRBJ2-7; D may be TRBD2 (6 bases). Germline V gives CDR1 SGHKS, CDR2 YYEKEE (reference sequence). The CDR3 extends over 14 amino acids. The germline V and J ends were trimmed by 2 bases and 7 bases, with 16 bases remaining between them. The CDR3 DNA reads TGTGCCAGCAGCTTAGGGGCCGGGAGCGGGGAGCAGTACTTC. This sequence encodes CASSLGAGSGEQYF. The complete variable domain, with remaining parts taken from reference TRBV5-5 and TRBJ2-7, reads DAGVTQSPTHLIKTRGQQVTLRCSPISGHKSVSWYQQVLGQGPQFIFQYYEKEERGRGNFPDRFSARQFPNYSSELNVNALLLGDSALYLCASSLGAGSGEQYFGPGTRLTVT.

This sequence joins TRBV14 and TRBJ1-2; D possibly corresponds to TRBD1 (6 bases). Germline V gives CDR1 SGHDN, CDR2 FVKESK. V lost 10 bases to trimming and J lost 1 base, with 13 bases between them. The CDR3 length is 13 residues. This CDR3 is CAITGSFNYGYTF. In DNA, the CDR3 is TGTGCCATAACAGGGAGCTTTAACTATGGCTACACCTTC. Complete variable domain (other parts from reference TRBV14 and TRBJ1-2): EAGVTQFPSHSVIEKGQTVTLRCDPISGHDNLYWYRRVMGKEIKFLLHFVKESKQDESGMPNNRFLAERTGGTYSTLKVQPAELEDSGVYFCAITGSFNYGYTFGSGTRLTVV.

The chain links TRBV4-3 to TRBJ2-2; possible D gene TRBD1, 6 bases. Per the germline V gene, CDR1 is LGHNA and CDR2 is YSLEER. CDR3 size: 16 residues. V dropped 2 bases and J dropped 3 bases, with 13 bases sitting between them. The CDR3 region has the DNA TGCGCCAGCAGCCAAAACCGGGACACATACACCGGGGAGCTGTTTTTT. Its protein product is CASSQNRDTYTGELFF.

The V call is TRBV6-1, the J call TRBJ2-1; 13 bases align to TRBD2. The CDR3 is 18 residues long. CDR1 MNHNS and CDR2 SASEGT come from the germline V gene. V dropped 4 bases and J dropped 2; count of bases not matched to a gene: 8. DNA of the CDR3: TGTGCCAGCAGTGGGGGACTAGCGGGGAGGGACCCCTACAATGAGCAGTTCTTC. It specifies CASSGGLAGRDPYNEQFF.

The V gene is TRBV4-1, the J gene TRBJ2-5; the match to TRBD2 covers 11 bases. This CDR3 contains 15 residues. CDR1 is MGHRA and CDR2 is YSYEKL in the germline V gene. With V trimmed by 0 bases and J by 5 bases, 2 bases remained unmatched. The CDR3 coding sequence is TGCGCCAGCAGCCAAGACCGGACTAGCGGGGAGACCCAGTACTTC. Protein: CASSQDRTSGETQYF.

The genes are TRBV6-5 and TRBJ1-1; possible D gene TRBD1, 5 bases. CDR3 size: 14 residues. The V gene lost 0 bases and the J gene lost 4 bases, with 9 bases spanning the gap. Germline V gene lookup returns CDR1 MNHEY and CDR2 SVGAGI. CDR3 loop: CASSYSGQTTEAFF. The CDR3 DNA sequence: TGTGCCAGCAGTTACTCTGGACAAACCACTGAAGCTTTCTTT.

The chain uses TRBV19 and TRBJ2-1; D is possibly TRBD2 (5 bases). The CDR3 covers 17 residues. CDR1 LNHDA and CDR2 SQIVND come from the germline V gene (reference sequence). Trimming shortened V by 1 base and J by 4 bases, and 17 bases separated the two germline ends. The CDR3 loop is CASSIVPGVNSYNEQFF. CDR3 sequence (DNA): TGTGCCAGTAGTATAGTTCCCGGGGTCAATTCGTACAATGAGCAGTTCTTC.

The CDR3: CASSRRTGVSYEQYF. CDR3 nucleotide sequence: TGTGCCAGCAGCCGAAGGACAGGGGTCTCCTACGAGCAGTACTTC. The chain joins TRBV6-5 to TRBJ2-7; 9 positions agree with TRBD1. CDR1 MNHEY and CDR2 SVGAGI come from the germline V gene. The CDR3 loop spans 15 amino acids. V trimming: 6 bases; J trimming: 0 bases; junction bases outside the gene matches: 6.

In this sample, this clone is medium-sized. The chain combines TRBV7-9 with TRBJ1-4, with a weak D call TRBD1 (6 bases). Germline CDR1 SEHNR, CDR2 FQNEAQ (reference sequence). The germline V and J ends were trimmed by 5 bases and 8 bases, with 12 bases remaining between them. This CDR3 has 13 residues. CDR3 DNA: TGTGCCAGCAGCCCGGGGGGCGGGGAAAAACTGTTTTTT. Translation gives CASSPGGGEKLFF.

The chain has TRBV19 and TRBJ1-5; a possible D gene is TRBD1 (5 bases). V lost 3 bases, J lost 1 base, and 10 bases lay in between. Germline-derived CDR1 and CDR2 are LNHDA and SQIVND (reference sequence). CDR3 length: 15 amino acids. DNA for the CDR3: TGTGCCAGTAGTATCAGCAGGGCGAGCAATCAGCCCCAGCATTTT. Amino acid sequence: CASSISRASNQPQHF.

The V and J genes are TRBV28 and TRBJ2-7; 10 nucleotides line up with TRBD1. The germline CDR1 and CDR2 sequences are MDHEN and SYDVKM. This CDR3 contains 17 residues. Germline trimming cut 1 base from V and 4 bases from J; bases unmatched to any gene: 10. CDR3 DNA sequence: TGTGCCAGCAGTTTATCCGGACAGGGGGATTCCGCTTACGAGCAGTACTTC. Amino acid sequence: CASSLSGQGDSAYEQYF. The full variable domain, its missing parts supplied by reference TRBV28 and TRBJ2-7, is DVKVTQSSRYLVKRTGEKVFLECVQDMDHENMFWYRQDPGLGLRLIYFSYDVKMKEKGDIPEGYSVSREKKERFSLILESASTNQTSMYLCASSLSGQGDSAYEQYFGPGTRLTVT.